This T cell receptor (beta chain) came from a study of monozygotic twins with inflammatory bowel disease. General study results and limits: In patient repertoires, differing immunosuppressive treatments may have added some variability. The study supported no single strong signal or clonotype linked to IBD.

After re-calling the 5' RACE reads, TCRdb lists one entry per CDR3 protein, DNA absent. The data include approximately 390,000 distinct CDR3 sequences; the top ten clones carry 2.4%. As to this clonotype: The antigen remains undetermined.

The CDR3 runs 13 residues. Germline V gene data show CDR1 as DFQATT and CDR2 as SNEGSKA (reference sequence). The chain employs TRBV20-1 and TRBJ2-3; TCRdb reports TRBD2, a call that lacks DNA to check it against. The source of this sequence is a human donor with ulcerative colitis or Crohn's disease, or a healthy co-twin of an affected twin (not recorded which). Source material: blood. CDR3 protein: CSVQAGGADTQYF.